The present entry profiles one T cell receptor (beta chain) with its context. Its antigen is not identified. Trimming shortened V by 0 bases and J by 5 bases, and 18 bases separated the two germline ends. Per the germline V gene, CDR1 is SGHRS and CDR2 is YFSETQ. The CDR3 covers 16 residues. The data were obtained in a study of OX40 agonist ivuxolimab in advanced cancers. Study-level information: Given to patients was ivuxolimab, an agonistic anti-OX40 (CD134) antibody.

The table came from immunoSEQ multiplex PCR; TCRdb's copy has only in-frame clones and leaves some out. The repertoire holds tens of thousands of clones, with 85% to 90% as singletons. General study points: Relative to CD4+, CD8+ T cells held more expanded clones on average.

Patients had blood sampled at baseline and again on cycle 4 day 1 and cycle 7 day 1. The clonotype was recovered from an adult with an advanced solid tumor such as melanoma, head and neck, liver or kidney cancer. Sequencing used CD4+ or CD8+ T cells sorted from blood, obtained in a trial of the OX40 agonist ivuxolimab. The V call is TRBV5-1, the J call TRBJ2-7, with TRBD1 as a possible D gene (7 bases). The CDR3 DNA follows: TGCGCCAGCAGCTTGGCCCCGTCGACAGGGACTCACGAGCAGTACTTC. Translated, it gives CASSLAPSTGTHEQYF.